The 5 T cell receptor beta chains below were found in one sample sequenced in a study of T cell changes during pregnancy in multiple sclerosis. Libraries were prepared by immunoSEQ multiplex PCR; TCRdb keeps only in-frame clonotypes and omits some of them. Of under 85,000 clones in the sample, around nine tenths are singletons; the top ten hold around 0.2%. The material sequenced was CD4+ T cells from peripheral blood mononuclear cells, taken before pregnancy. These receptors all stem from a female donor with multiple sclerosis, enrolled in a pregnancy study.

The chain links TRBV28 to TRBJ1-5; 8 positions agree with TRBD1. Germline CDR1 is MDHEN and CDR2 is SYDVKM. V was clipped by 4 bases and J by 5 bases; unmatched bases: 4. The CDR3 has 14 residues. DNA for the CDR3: TGTGCCAGCAGTTCCACAGGGGGTTATCAGCCCCAGCATTTT. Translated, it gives CASSSTGGYQPQHF.

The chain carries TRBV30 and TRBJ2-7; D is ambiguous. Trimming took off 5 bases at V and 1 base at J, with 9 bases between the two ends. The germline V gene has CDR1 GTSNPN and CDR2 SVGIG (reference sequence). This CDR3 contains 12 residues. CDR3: CAWAESSYEQYF. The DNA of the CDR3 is TGTGCCTGGGCCGAGTCATCCTACGAGCAGTACTTC.

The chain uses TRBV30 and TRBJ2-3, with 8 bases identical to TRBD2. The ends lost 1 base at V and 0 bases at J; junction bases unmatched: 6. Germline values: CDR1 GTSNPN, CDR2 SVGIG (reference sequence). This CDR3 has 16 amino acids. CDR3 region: CAWSGVAGSSTDTQYF. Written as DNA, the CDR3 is TGTGCCTGGAGTGGAGTAGCGGGGTCAAGCACAGATACGCAGTATTTT.

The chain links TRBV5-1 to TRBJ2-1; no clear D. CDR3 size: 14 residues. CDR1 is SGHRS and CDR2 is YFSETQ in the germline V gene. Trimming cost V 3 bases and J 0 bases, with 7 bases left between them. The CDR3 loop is CASSSISSYNEQFF. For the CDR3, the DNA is TGCGCCAGCAGCTCTATCTCCTCCTACAATGAGCAGTTCTTC. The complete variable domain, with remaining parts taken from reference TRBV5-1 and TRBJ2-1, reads KAGVTQTPRYLIKTRGQQVTLSCSPISGHRSVSWYQQTPGQGLQFLFEYFSETQRNKGNFPGRFSGRQFSNSRSEMNVSTLELGDSALYLCASSSISSYNEQFFGPGTRLTVL.

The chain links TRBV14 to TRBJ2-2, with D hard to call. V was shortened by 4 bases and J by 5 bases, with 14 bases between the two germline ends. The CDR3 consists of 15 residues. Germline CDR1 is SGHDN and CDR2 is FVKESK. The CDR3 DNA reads TGTGCCAGCAGCCGCCACCCCCAGGTGACCGGGGAGCTGTTTTTT. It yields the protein CASSRHPQVTGELFF.